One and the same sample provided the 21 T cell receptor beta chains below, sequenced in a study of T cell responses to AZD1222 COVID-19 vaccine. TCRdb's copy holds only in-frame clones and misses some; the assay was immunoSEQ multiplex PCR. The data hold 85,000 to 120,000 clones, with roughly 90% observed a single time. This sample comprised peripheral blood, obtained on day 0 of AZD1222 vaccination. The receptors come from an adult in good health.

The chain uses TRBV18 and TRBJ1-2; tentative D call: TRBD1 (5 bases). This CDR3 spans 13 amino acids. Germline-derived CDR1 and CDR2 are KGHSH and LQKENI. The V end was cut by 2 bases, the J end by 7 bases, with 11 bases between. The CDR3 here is CASSPSPGLGYTF. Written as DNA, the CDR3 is TGTGCCAGCTCACCATCGCCAGGGCTTGGCTACACCTTC.

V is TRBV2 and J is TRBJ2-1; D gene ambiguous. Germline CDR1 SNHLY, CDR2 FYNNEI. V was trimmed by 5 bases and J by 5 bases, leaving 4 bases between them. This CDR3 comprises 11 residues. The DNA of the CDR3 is TGTGCCAGCAGTCCCCACAATGAGCAGTTCTTC. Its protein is CASSPHNEQFF.

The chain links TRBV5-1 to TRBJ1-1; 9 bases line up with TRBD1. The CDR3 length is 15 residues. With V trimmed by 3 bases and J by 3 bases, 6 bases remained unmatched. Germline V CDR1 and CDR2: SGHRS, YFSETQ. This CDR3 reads CASSSRWDRDTEAFF. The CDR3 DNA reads TGCGCCAGCAGCTCGCGGTGGGACAGGGACACTGAAGCTTTCTTT.

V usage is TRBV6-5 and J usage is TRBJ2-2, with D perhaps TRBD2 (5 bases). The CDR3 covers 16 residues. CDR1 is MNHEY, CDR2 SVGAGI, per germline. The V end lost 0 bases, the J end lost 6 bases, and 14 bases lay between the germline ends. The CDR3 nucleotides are TGTGCCAGCAGTTACTCGAGGGCGTTGGGCGCCGGGGAGCTGTTTTTT. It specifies CASSYSRALGAGELFF.

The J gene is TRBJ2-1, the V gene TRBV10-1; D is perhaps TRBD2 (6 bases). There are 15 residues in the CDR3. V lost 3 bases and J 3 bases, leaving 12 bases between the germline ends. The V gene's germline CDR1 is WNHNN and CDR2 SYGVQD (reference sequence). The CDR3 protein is CASSDERVRYNEQFF. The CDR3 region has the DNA TGCGCCAGCAGTGACGAGCGGGTGCGCTACAATGAGCAGTTCTTC.

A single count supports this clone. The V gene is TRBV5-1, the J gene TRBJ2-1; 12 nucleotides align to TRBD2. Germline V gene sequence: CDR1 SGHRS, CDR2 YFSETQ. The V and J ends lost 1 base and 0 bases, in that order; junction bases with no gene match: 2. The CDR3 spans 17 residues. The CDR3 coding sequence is TGCGCCAGCAGCTTGCTAGCGGGAGGGAGCTCCTACAATGAGCAGTTCTTC. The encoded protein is CASSLLAGGSSYNEQFF.

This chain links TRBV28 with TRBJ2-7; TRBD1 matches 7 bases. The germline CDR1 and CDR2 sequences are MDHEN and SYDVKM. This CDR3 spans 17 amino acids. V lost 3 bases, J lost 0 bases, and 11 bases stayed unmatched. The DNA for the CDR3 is TGTGCCAGCAGTTTCTCATTTTGGACAGGACGCTCCTACGAGCAGTACTTC. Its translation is CASSFSFWTGRSYEQYF.

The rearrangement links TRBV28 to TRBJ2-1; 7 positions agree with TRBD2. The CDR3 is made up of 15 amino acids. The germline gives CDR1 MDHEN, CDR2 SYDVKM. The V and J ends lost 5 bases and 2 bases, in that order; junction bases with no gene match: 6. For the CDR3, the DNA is TGTGCCAGCAGTGTAGCGGGCGGGACCTACAATGAGCAGTTCTTC. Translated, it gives CASSVAGGTYNEQFF.

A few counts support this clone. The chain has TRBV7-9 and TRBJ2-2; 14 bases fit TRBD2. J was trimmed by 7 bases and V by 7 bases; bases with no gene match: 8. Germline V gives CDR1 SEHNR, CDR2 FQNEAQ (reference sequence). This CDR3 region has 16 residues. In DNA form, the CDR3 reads TGTGCCAGCACCCAAGGACTAGCGGGAGGACACGGGGAGCTGTTTTTT. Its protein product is CASTQGLAGGHGELFF.

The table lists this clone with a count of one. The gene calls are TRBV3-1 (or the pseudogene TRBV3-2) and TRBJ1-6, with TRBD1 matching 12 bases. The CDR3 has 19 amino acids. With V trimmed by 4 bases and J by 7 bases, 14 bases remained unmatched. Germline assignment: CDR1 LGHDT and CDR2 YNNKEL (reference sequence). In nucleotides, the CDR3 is TGTGCCAGCAGCCGGGGGGACAGGGGGCGAGTCAGTGAGAATTCACCCCTCCACTTT. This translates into CASSRGDRGRVSENSPLHF.

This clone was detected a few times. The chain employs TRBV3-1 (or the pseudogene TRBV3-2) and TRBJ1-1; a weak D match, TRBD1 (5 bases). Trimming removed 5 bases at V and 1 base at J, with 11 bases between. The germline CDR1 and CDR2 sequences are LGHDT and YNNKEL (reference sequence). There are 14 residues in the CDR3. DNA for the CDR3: TGTGCCAGCAGCGTTATGGGGGAGAACACTGAAGCTTTCTTT. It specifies CASSVMGENTEAFF.

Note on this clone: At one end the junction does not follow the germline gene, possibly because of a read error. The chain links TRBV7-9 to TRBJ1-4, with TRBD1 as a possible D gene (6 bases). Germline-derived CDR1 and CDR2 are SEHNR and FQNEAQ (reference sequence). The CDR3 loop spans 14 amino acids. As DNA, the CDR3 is TGTGCCAACAGCGCGGGGGGCTCTAATGAAAAACTGTTTTTT. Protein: CANSAGGSNEKLFF.

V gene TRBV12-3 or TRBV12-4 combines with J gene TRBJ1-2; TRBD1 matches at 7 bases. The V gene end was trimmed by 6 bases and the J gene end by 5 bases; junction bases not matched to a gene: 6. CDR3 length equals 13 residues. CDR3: CASSQLTGYGYTF. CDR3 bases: TGTGCCAGCAGCCAATTGACAGGGTATGGCTACACCTTC.

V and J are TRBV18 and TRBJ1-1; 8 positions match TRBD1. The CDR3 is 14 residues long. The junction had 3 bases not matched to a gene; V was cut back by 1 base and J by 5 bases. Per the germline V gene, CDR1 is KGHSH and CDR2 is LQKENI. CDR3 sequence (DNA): TGTGCCAGCTCACCACGAACAGGGGGGACTGAAGCTTTCTTT. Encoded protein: CASSPRTGGTEAFF.

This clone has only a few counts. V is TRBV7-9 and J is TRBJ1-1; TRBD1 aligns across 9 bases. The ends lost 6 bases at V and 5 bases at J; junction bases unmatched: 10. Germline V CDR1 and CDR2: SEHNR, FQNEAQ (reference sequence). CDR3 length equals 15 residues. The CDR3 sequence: CASSLPGTGYTEAFF. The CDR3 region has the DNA TGTGCCAGCAGTCTCCCTGGGACAGGGTATACTGAAGCTTTCTTT.

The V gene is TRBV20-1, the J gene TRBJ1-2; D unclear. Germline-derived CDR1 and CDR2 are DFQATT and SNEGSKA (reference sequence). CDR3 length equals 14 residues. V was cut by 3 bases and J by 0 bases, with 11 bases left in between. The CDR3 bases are TGCAGTGCTAGTGCGGGGATTACTAACTATGGCTACACCTTC. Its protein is CSASAGITNYGYTF.

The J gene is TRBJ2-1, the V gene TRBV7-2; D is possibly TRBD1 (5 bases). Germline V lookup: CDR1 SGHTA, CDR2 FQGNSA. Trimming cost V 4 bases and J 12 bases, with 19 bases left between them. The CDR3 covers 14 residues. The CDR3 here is CASSSEAVGLRQFF. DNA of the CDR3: TGTGCCAGCAGCTCCGAAGCTGTGGGGCTTAGGCAGTTCTTC.

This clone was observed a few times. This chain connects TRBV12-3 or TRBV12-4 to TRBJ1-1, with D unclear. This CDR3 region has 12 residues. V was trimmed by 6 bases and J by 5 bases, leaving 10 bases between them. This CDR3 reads CASRETMTEAFF. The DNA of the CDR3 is TGTGCCAGCAGGGAGACAATGACTGAAGCTTTCTTT.

In DNA form, the CDR3 reads TGTGCCAGCAGCTTAGGCCGGGGCAGGGCTGGAAACACCATATATTTT. Protein product: CASSLGRGRAGNTIYF. The chain carries TRBV7-6 and TRBJ1-3; a weak D match, TRBD1 (5 bases). The germline V gene encodes CDR1 SGHVS and CDR2 FNYEAQ. The CDR3 has 16 residues. Trimming removed 1 base at V and 2 bases at J, with 12 bases between.

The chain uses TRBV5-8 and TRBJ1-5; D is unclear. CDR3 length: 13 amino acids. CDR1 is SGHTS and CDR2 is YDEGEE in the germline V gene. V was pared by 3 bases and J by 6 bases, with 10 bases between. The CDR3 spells CASSSQRVQPQHF. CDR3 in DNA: TGTGCCAGCAGCTCCCAGAGAGTTCAGCCCCAGCATTTT.

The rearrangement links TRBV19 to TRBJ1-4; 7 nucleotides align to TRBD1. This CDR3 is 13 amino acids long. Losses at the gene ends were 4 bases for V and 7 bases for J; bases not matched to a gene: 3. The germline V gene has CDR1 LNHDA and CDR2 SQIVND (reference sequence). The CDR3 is CASSNRDSEKLFF. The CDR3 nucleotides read TGTGCCAGTAGTAACAGGGACAGTGAAAAACTGTTTTTT.